This entry features one TCR beta chain sequence. The V gene's germline CDR1 is MGHDK and CDR2 SYGVNS. The CDR3 sequence is 12 residues long. V gave up 1 base and J gave up 6 bases; unmatched junction bases: 0. Recruits, aged about 18 to 90 years, lived in 24 US areas. Authors' processing steps: From reference gene primer amplification, estimates of nucleated cell counts were derived. Only in-frame clones appear in the TCRdb table, and some are missing; sequencing was by immunoSEQ multiplex PCR. V, J and clone size were drawn from that table, and D and trimming were deduced from the DNA. The table lists 200,000 or so clones, 85% to 90% of them singletons. The source of the sample is a study of blood T cell repertoires in COVID-19. About the study: From the United States, Italy and Spain came samples of acute and convalescent COVID-19. PBMCs, B-cell-depleted T cells, or T cells were the source of the cDNA or gDNA that made up the material.

This TCR came from a woman younger than 35 in a cohort exposed to, infected with or recovered from COVID-19 (not recorded which). The chain recombines TRBV25-1 with TRBJ2-7, with TRBD2 matching 7 bases. Sequencing was done on a sample of PBMCs or T cells enriched from blood (not recorded which). CDR3 sequence: CASSEWTSEQYF. The DNA for the CDR3 is TGTGCCAGCAGTGAATGGACTAGCGAGCAGTACTTC.